This TCR beta chain was recovered during a study of cytomegalovirus exposure and HLA in healthy donors. Study-level background: HLA-typed donors were the source of about 85 million unique TCRs held in an early data release. Findings and caveats of the study: DRB1 had the most TCR associations and HLA-C the fewest, a later analysis found, with rates varying by HLA locus. Cytomegalovirus status was reportedly diagnosed by the classifier with high sensitivity and specificity. Previously analyzed data showed that most TCR beta V segments were productive at a frequency of about 90% or about 30%.

The V gene end was trimmed by 0 bases and the J gene end by 2 bases; junction bases not matched to a gene: 2. The CDR3 spans 15 residues. PCR employed 60 Vbeta and 13 Jbeta primers. Only in-frame clones appear in the TCRdb table, and some are missing; sequencing was by immunoSEQ multiplex PCR. The table shows 170,000 or so clones, with roughly 80% occurring only once. Points on this clone: Its specificity is not known.

Sequencing input: PBMCs. This receptor was identified in a woman aged 50 to 65 in good health and CMV-seropositive. The chain combines TRBV5-3 with TRBJ2-1; TRBD1 matches 7 bases. TRBV5-3 is sorted into the ORF group, with uncertain function. The CDR3 loop is CARSLGTGTYNEQFF. DNA for the CDR3: TGTGCCAGAAGCTTGGGGACAGGTACCTACAATGAGCAGTTCTTC.